These 2 T cell receptor beta chains share one sample of origin, sequenced in a study of monozygotic twins with inflammatory bowel disease. TCRdb reanalyzed the 5' RACE reads and collapses them to one entry per CDR3 protein, without DNA. This listing includes more than 350,000 distinct CDR3 sequences. The sample was blood. Receptor source: a human donor with ulcerative colitis or Crohn's disease, or a healthy co-twin of an affected twin (not recorded which).

The rearrangement links TRBV5-4 to TRBJ1-1; no DNA is available, so the TRBD1 call from TCRdb remains unchecked. CDR1 and CDR2 (germline): SGHNT, YYREEE (reference sequence). The CDR3 contains 15 residues. The CDR3 protein is CASSLEQGAGDQAFF.

The chain is built from TRBV5-4 and TRBJ1-2; TCRdb indicates TRBD1, and absent DNA this call remains unverified. This CDR3 region has 16 residues. Germline CDR1 SGHNT, CDR2 YYREEE (reference sequence). The CDR3 region is CASSLSGGASSKGYTF.